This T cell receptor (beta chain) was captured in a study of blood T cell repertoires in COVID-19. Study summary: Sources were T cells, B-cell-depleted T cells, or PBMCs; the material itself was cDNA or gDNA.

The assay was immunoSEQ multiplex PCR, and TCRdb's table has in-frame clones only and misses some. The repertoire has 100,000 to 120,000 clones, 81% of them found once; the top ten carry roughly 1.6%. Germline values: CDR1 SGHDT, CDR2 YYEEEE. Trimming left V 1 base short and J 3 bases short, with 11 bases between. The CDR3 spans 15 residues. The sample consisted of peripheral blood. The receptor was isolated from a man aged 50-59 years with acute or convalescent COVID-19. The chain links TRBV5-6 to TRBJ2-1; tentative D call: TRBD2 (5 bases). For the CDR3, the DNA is TGTGCCAGCAGCTTGACCGGGGATGACTACAATGAGCAGTTCTTC. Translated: CASSLTGDDYNEQFF.